This TCR beta chain was recovered during a study of blood T cell repertoires in COVID-19. The overall study: Sources were T cells, B-cell-depleted T cells, or PBMCs; the material itself was cDNA or gDNA.

How the authors handled the data: Estimated nucleated cell counts came from reference gene primer amplification. Sequencing used immunoSEQ multiplex PCR; TCRdb keeps in-frame clones, though not all of them. That table furnishes V, J and clone size, whereas the DNA furnished D and trimming. The repertoire holds about 140,000 clones, with about 74% as singletons. V lost 0 bases to trimming and J lost 5 bases, with 14 bases between them. In germline, CDR1 is MNHEY, CDR2 SVGAGI. The CDR3 covers 15 residues. Specimen: peripheral blood. The TCR sequence derives from a man aged 50 to 60 with acute or convalescent COVID-19. The chain couples TRBV6-5 to TRBJ2-7, with TRBD1 as a possible D gene (6 bases). This chain's CDR3 is CASSYSWAGVHEQYF. Written as DNA, the CDR3 is TGTGCCAGCAGTTACTCTTGGGCAGGGGTCCACGAGCAGTACTTC.